Listed below are T cell receptor beta chains from one sample, sequenced in a study of cytomegalovirus exposure and HLA in healthy donors. This table comes from immunoSEQ multiplex PCR, and its TCRdb copy is limited to in-frame clones, with some not included. The sample holds approximately 110,000 clones, roughly three fifths seen once. Sequenced sample: PBMCs. Receptor source: a man aged 25-40 years in good health and CMV-seropositive. The CDR3 runs from the conserved cysteine through the conserved F or W. D genes are given only for firm matches. For some rows the clone size is stated as once, few or many, or as a class when expanded; others skip it.

D gene: TRBD1; J gene: TRBJ2-3; clone size: few; V gene: TRBV9; CDR3 DNA: TGTGCCAGCAGCAATACAGGGGGCACAGATACGCAGTATTTT; CDR3 protein: CASSNTGGTDTQYF
D gene: .; J gene: TRBJ2-7; clone size: .; V gene: TRBV11-2; CDR3 DNA: TGTGCCAGCAGCTTATTTAACGAGCAGTACTTC; CDR3 protein: CASSLFNEQYF
D gene: TRBD1; J gene: TRBJ2-7; clone size: few; V gene: TRBV4-1; CDR3 DNA: TGCGCCAGCAGCCAGGGGATTCCGGGACAGGCCTCCTACGAGCAGTACTTC; CDR3 protein: CASSQGIPGQASYEQYF
D gene: .; J gene: TRBJ1-1; clone size: .; V gene: TRBV29-1; CDR3 DNA: TGCAGCGCCCGGAACAGTAACCCTGAAGCTTTCTTT; CDR3 protein: CSARNSNPEAFF
D gene: TRBD1; J gene: TRBJ1-2; clone size: once; V gene: TRBV5-6; CDR3 DNA: TGTGCCAGCAGCTTGGGACAGGGCCTCTATGGCTACACCTTC; CDR3 protein: CASSLGQGLYGYTF
D gene: .; J gene: TRBJ2-7; clone size: .; V gene: TRBV18; CDR3 DNA: TGTGCCAGCTCACCAAGACTCCCTACCTCCTACGAGCAGTACTTC; CDR3 protein: CASSPRLPTSYEQYF
D gene: .; J gene: TRBJ2-2; clone size: .; V gene: TRBV27; CDR3 DNA: TGTGCCAGCAGTCTCCGACAGGAATGGGGGGAGCTGTTTTTT; CDR3 protein: CASSLRQEWGELFF
D gene: .; J gene: TRBJ1-1; clone size: few; V gene: TRBV27; CDR3 DNA: TGTGCCAGCAGTTTCAGGCGATACACTGAAGCTTTCTTT; CDR3 protein: CASSFRRYTEAFF
D gene: .; J gene: TRBJ2-1; clone size: .; V gene: TRBV15; CDR3 DNA: TGTGCCACCAGCGATTCGGGCAGGGGCCCCTACAATGAGCAGTTCTTC; CDR3 protein: CATSDSGRGPYNEQFF
D gene: .; J gene: TRBJ1-2; clone size: .; V gene: TRBV7-9; CDR3 DNA: TGTGCCAGCACCATTAGGGGAATGGGTAGGGGCTACACCTTC; CDR3 protein: CASTIRGMGRGYTF
D gene: .; J gene: TRBJ2-7; clone size: .; V gene: TRBV14; CDR3 DNA: TGTGCCAGCAGAGATACAGGAGAACACGAGCAGTACTTC; CDR3 protein: CASRDTGEHEQYF
D gene: TRBD2; J gene: TRBJ2-5; clone size: .; V gene: TRBV30; CDR3 DNA: TGTGCCTGGACCCTAGCGGGGGTTGAGACCCAGTACTTC; CDR3 protein: CAWTLAGVETQYF
D gene: .; J gene: TRBJ2-5; clone size: .; V gene: TRBV7-2; CDR3 DNA: TGTGCCAGCAGCCGTCAGGGGCAGGGGGAGACCCAGTACTTC; CDR3 protein: CASSRQGQGETQYF
D gene: .; J gene: TRBJ2-2; clone size: .; V gene: TRBV5-4; CDR3 DNA: TGTGCCAGCAGCTTGGTACAGGAGGGCACCGGGGAGCTGTTTTTT; CDR3 protein: CASSLVQEGTGELFF
D gene: TRBD1; J gene: TRBJ2-7; clone size: once; V gene: TRBV11-3; CDR3 DNA: TGTGCCAGCAGCTCGGACCCCGGGACAGGGAGGCGGTACGAGCAGTACTTC; CDR3 protein: CASSSDPGTGRRYEQYF
D gene: .; J gene: TRBJ2-1; clone size: few; V gene: TRBV5-1; CDR3 DNA: TGCGCCAGCAGCTTGGCCTCTGGTATCGACAATGGGCAGTTCTTC; CDR3 protein: CASSLASGIDNGQFF
D gene: .; J gene: TRBJ2-7; clone size: .; V gene: TRBV30; CDR3 DNA: TGTGCCTGGAGGGGTCCCGGGTACGAGCAGTACTTC; CDR3 protein: CAWRGPGYEQYF
D gene: .; J gene: TRBJ1-1; clone size: .; V gene: TRBV4-1; CDR3 DNA: TGCGCCAGCAGCCAAGGGGGGGTGGGTGAAGCTTTCTTT; CDR3 protein: CASSQGGVGEAFF
D gene: .; J gene: TRBJ1-6; clone size: .; V gene: TRBV28; CDR3 DNA: TGTGCCAGCAGTTTGATGGACAGTGGATCCTCACCCCTCCACTTT; CDR3 protein: CASSLMDSGSSPLHF
D gene: TRBD1; J gene: TRBJ1-4; clone size: .; V gene: TRBV30; CDR3 DNA: TGTGCCTTGCAGGGGGCGAACCATGAAAAACTGTTTTTT; CDR3 protein: CALQGANHEKLFF
D gene: .; J gene: TRBJ2-2; clone size: .; V gene: TRBV7-2; CDR3 DNA: TGTGCCAGCAGCTCAATAGTTGGAGTGAACACCGGGGAGCTGTTTTTT; CDR3 protein: CASSSIVGVNTGELFF
D gene: .; J gene: TRBJ1-5; clone size: .; V gene: TRBV19; CDR3 DNA: TGTGCCAGTACCGATCAGGGGAGGCCCCAGCATTTT; CDR3 protein: CASTDQGRPQHF
D gene: TRBD1; J gene: TRBJ1-3; clone size: .; V gene: TRBV7-2; CDR3 DNA: TGTGCCAGCAGCCAGAGGGACAGGTTCCTAGGTGGAAACACCATATATTTT; CDR3 protein: CASSQRDRFLGGNTIYF
D gene: .; J gene: TRBJ2-1; clone size: once; V gene: TRBV5-1; CDR3 DNA: TGCGCCAGCAGCTTGGAGGGACAAATCTCCTACAATGAGCAGTTCTTC; CDR3 protein: CASSLEGQISYNEQFF
D gene: .; J gene: TRBJ2-5; clone size: few; V gene: TRBV7-6; CDR3 DNA: TGTGCCAGCAGCAGAGTAGCGGATATGACACAAGAGACCCAGTACTTC; CDR3 protein: CASSRVADMTQETQYF
D gene: .; J gene: TRBJ1-1; clone size: few; V gene: TRBV6-5; CDR3 DNA: TGTGCCAGCAGTTACGACTGGAACCCCAACACTGAAGCTTTCTTT; CDR3 protein: CASSYDWNPNTEAFF
D gene: .; J gene: TRBJ2-1; clone size: few; V gene: TRBV7-2; CDR3 DNA: TGTGCCAGCAGCTCGGGACTGGAAAGGAGTGAGCAGTTCTTC; CDR3 protein: CASSSGLERSEQFF
D gene: TRBD2; J gene: TRBJ2-1; clone size: few; V gene: TRBV10-2; CDR3 DNA: TGCGCCAGCCGGGGAAGCGGGGGGGCTTGGGAGCAGTTCTTC; CDR3 protein: CASRGSGGAWEQFF
D gene: .; J gene: TRBJ1-1; clone size: few; V gene: TRBV4-1; CDR3 DNA: TGCGCCAGCAGCCAAATCGGGTTTATTAGTACTGAAGCTTTCTTT; CDR3 protein: CASSQIGFISTEAFF
D gene: TRBD2; J gene: TRBJ2-3; clone size: .; V gene: TRBV19; CDR3 DNA: TGTGCCAGTAGTATCTCGGGGGGTAGGGCAGATACGCAGTATTTT; CDR3 protein: CASSISGGRADTQYF
D gene: .; J gene: TRBJ2-1; clone size: .; V gene: TRBV7-2; CDR3 DNA: TGTGCCAGCAGCTTGGTACAGGGAGCGGTCAAGGAGCAGTTCTTC; CDR3 protein: CASSLVQGAVKEQFF
D gene: .; J gene: TRBJ2-5; clone size: few; V gene: TRBV7-9; CDR3 DNA: TGTGCCAGCAGCTTAGCGGTGGGGGGGCTAGGGGAGACCCAGTACTTC; CDR3 protein: CASSLAVGGLGETQYF
D gene: TRBD1; J gene: TRBJ2-1; clone size: .; V gene: TRBV23-1; CDR3 DNA: TGCGCCAGCAGTCATCCTCATAGGGACAGCCCAGGCAATGAGCAGTTCTTC; CDR3 protein: CASSHPHRDSPGNEQFF
D gene: .; J gene: TRBJ2-3; clone size: .; V gene: TRBV11-3; CDR3 DNA: TGTGCCAGCAGCTTAGATGGGGGGGGGCTTATAGATACGCAGTATTTT; CDR3 protein: CASSLDGGGLIDTQYF
D gene: TRBD1; J gene: TRBJ2-3; clone size: .; V gene: TRBV7-9; CDR3 DNA: TGTGCCAGCAGCGCGAGACAGGGGGATACGCAGTATTTT; CDR3 protein: CASSARQGDTQYF
D gene: TRBD1; J gene: TRBJ1-6; clone size: .; V gene: TRBV2; CDR3 DNA: TGTGCCAGCAGTGAACAGGGGGATAATTCACCCCTCCACTTT; CDR3 protein: CASSEQGDNSPLHF
D gene: .; J gene: TRBJ1-2; clone size: few; V gene: TRBV6-5; CDR3 DNA: TGTGCCAGCAGTAGGAGAAACTTAAACTATGGCTACACCTTC; CDR3 protein: CASSRRNLNYGYTF
D gene: TRBD1; J gene: TRBJ1-2; clone size: .; V gene: TRBV11-2; CDR3 DNA: TGTGCCAGCAGCTTAGATAGGGGGCTGGGGGGCTACACCTTC; CDR3 protein: CASSLDRGLGGYTF
D gene: TRBD2; J gene: TRBJ2-7; clone size: .; V gene: TRBV5-1; CDR3 DNA: TGCGCCAGCAGCTTGGGGGCGGGGGGAGAGCAGTACTTC; CDR3 protein: CASSLGAGGEQYF
D gene: TRBD1; J gene: TRBJ1-2; clone size: few; V gene: TRBV6-5; CDR3 DNA: TGTGCCAGCAGGAGGGGACAGGGGGGCTATGGCTACACCTTC; CDR3 protein: CASRRGQGGYGYTF
D gene: .; J gene: TRBJ2-2; clone size: few; V gene: TRBV18; CDR3 DNA: TGTGCCAGCTTTTCCCCGACAGGCCCCGGGGCCAGGGAGCTGTTTTTT; CDR3 protein: CASFSPTGPGARELFF
D gene: TRBD1; J gene: TRBJ1-2; clone size: .; V gene: TRBV2; CDR3 DNA: TGTGCCAGCATTAGACAGGGCTATGGCTACACCTTC; CDR3 protein: CASIRQGYGYTF
D gene: .; J gene: TRBJ2-7; clone size: once; V gene: TRBV5-1; CDR3 DNA: TGCGCCAGCAGCTACACTAGTAGGTACGAGCAGTACTTC; CDR3 protein: CASSYTSRYEQYF
D gene: .; J gene: TRBJ1-5; clone size: .; V gene: TRBV21-1; CDR3 DNA: TGTGCCAGCCGAGGAAGCAATCAGCCCCAGCATTTT; CDR3 protein: CASRGSNQPQHF
D gene: .; J gene: TRBJ1-1; clone size: few; V gene: TRBV7-2; CDR3 DNA: TGTGCCAGCAGCCCGGTACAGGGTTGGAACACTGAAGCTTTCTTT; CDR3 protein: CASSPVQGWNTEAFF
D gene: .; J gene: TRBJ1-3; clone size: .; V gene: TRBV5-4; CDR3 DNA: TGTGCCAGCAGCCCACAGGGTTCGGGAAACACCATATATTTT; CDR3 protein: CASSPQGSGNTIYF
D gene: .; J gene: TRBJ1-2; clone size: .; V gene: TRBV4-1; CDR3 DNA: TGCGCCAGCAGCCAGGGACTCGGCAGGTCGGTACCCTATGGCTACACCTTC; CDR3 protein: CASSQGLGRSVPYGYTF
D gene: TRBD1; J gene: TRBJ1-1; clone size: .; V gene: TRBV9; CDR3 DNA: TGTGCCAGCAGCGGACAGGGGGCGAACACTGAAGCTTTCTTT; CDR3 protein: CASSGQGANTEAFF
D gene: .; J gene: TRBJ1-2; clone size: .; V gene: TRBV30; CDR3 DNA: TGTGCCTGGAGTGTAGAGGGTGGAGATGGCTACACCTTC; CDR3 protein: CAWSVEGGDGYTF
D gene: .; J gene: TRBJ2-3; clone size: few; V gene: TRBV18; CDR3 DNA: TGTGCCAGCTCACCTTCGGGTCTCACAGATACGCAGTATTTT; CDR3 protein: CASSPSGLTDTQYF
D gene: TRBD1; J gene: TRBJ2-7; clone size: few; V gene: TRBV6-6; CDR3 DNA: TGTGCCAGCAGCCAGGGACAGTCCTACGAGCAGTACTTC; CDR3 protein: CASSQGQSYEQYF